This T cell receptor (beta chain) was identified during a study of CD8 T cells in ankylosing spondylitis. V lost 3 bases, J lost 2 bases, and 3 bases stayed unmatched. Germline V gene data show CDR1 as ENHRY and CDR2 as SYGVKD. The CDR3 is 15 amino acids. Study-level findings and limits: Past research had described some motif variants in reactive arthritis synovial fluid and blood. Several highly homologous variants formed a TCR beta motif that appeared characteristic of ankylosing spondylitis blood. Reported data indicate significant enrichment of disease-linked clones within matched ankylosing spondylitis synovial fluid.

As for this clonotype: The target antigen is unknown.

In making TCR beta libraries, quantitative 5'-RACE with molecular barcodes was used. TCRdb reprocessed the 5' RACE reads via MiXCR and lists one record per CDR3 protein. The sample contains roughly 670,000 distinct CDR3 sequences, under 20% of which appear only once. This chain joins TRBV10-3 and TRBJ2-3; 9 bases match TRBD1. The sequenced sample was blood, either unsorted or a sorted T cell fraction (not recorded which). The source of this sequence is a male donor with ankylosing spondylitis. This chain's CDR3 is CAISDRDRVTDTQYF. The CDR3 nucleotides read TGTGCCATCAGTGACCGGGACAGGGTCACAGATACGCAGTATTTT.